This T cell receptor beta chain was recorded in a study of T cell repertoires in cytomegalovirus infection. Looking at the study overall: The public TCR beta signatures pointed to both CMV infection and matching HLA type. Broader study findings: Identification of carriers of CMV plus the relevant HLA was achieved through cumulative public TCR beta family frequency. HLA-C-restricted CMV-specific TCR beta clonotypes prevailed in the ex vivo response.

A word on this clonotype: As yet, its antigen is unknown.

Germline V gene lookup returns CDR1 SQVTM and CDR2 ANQGSEA. The CDR3 totals 14 residues. The germline V and J ends were trimmed by 4 bases and 3 bases, with 12 bases remaining between them. TCRdb itself ran the reads through MiXCR, one entry per CDR3 protein. The profile shows approximately 190,000 distinct CDR3 sequences, roughly 28% of them singletons. The rearrangement links TRBV29-1 to TRBJ2-2; D possibly matches TRBD1 or TRBD2 (5 bases each). The sequenced sample consisted of PBMCs. The TCR comes from a human donor in good health (CMV status not recorded). Some clones in this sample may be carry-over from other donors' samples. The CDR3 DNA sequence: TGCAGCGTTGGTTGGGGGTTCGACACCGGGGAGCTGTTTTTT. Translating it yields CSVGWGFDTGELFF.